This T cell receptor (beta chain) was sequenced during a study of blood T cell repertoires in COVID-19. Study summary: Sources were T cells, B-cell-depleted T cells, or PBMCs; the material itself was cDNA or gDNA.

The protocol was immunoSEQ multiplex PCR, while the TCRdb copy is restricted to in-frame clones and leaves out a portion. Among about 240,000 clones listed, about nine tenths were seen once. The CDR3 spans 16 residues. V was clipped by 7 bases and J by 2 bases, with 17 bases between them. Germline V gene lookup returns CDR1 MDHEN and CDR2 SYDVKM. Material for sequencing was peripheral blood. This sequence originates from a man aged 60 to 75 with acute or convalescent COVID-19. The genes are TRBV28 and TRBJ2-2; D possibly corresponds to TRBD1 (6 bases). CDR3 loop: CASTPPAGVNTGELFF. As DNA, the CDR3 is TGTGCCAGCACACCCCCGGCAGGGGTTAACACCGGGGAGCTGTTTTTT.